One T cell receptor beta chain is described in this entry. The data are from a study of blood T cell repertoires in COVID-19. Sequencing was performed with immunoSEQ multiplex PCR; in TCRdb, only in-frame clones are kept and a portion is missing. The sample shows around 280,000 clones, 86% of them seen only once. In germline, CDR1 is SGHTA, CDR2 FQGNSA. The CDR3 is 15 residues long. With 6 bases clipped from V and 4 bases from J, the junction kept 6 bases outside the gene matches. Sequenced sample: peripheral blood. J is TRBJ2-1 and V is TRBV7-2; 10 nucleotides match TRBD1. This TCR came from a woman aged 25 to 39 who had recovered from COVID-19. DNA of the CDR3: TGTGCCAGCAGAACCGACAGGGGGCAATACAATGAGCAGTTCTTC. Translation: CASRTDRGQYNEQFF.